This TCR beta chain was identified in a study of blood T cells in healthy people across ages. The second PCR ran about 6 to 11 cycles with a sample-barcoded 5' primer and J-beta primers. In TCRdb, the 5' RACE reads were re-called with MiXCR into one record per CDR3 protein. Here the sample spans 730,000 or so distinct CDR3 sequences, roughly two fifths being singletons. Germline-derived CDR1 and CDR2 are SGHAT and FQNNGV. The V gene end was trimmed by 7 bases and the J gene end by 1 base; junction bases not matched to a gene: 9. The CDR3 runs 17 residues. This sequence joins TRBV11-2 and TRBJ2-2; 10 nucleotides line up with TRBD2. The TCR originated in an older woman in good health. The sequenced material came from blood. The CDR3 DNA reads as TGTGCCAGCACCGTTGCGGGGACTAGCGTGAACACCGGGGAGCTGTTTTTT. Translated, it gives CASTVAGTSVNTGELFF.